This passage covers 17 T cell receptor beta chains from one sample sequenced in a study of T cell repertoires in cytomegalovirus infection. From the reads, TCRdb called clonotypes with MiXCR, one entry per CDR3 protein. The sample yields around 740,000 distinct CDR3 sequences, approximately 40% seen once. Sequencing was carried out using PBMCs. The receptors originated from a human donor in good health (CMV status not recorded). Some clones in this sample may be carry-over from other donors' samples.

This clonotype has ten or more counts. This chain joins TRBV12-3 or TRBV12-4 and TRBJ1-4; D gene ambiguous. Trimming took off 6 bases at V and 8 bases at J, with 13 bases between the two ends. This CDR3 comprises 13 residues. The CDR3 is CASRVQEREKLFF. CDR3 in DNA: TGTGCCAGCAGGGTCCAGGAGCGGGAAAAACTGTTTTTT.

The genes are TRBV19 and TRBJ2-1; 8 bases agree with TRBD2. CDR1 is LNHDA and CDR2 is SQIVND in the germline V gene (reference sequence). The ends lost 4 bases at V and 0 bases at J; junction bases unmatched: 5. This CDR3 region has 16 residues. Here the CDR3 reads CASSSGGSSSYNEQFF. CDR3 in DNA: TGTGCCAGTAGTAGCGGGGGGTCGAGCTCCTACAATGAGCAGTTCTTC. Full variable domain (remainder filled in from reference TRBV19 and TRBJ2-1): DGGITQSPKYLFRKEGQNVTLSCEQNLNHDAMYWYRQDPGQGLRLIYYSQIVNDFQKGDIAEGYSVSREKKESFPLTVTSAQKNPTAFYLCASSSGGSSSYNEQFFGPGTRLTVL.

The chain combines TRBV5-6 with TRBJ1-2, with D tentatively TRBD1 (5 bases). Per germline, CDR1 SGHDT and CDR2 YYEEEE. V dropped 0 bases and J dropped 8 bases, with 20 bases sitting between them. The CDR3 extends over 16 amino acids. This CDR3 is CASSLVAGSSVGGYTF. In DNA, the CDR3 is TGTGCCAGCAGCTTGGTTGCAGGGAGTTCGGTAGGCGGCTACACCTTC.

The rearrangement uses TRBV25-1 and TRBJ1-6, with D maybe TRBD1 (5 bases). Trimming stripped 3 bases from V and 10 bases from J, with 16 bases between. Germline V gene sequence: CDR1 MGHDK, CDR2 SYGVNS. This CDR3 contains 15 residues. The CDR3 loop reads CASSDSRGRGSPLHF. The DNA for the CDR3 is TGTGCCAGCAGTGATTCAAGGGGACGGGGGTCACCCCTCCACTTT.

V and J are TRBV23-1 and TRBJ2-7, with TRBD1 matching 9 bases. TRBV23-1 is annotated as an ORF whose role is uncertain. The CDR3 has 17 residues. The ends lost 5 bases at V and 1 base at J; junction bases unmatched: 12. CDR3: CASSSKRDREKSYEQYF. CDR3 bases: TGCGCCAGCAGTTCCAAGAGGGACAGGGAGAAGTCCTACGAGCAGTACTTC.

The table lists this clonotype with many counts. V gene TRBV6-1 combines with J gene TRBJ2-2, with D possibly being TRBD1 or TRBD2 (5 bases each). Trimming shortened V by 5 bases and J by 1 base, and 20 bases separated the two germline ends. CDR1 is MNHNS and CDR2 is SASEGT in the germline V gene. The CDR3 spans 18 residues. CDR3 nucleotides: TGTGCCAGCAGTACCCCCCCGGTAGGGACCGAGAACACCGGGGAGCTGTTTTTT. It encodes CASSTPPVGTENTGELFF.

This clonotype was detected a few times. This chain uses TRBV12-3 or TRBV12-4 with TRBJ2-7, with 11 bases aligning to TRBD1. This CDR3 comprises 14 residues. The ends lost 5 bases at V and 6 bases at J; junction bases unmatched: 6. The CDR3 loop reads CASSPTGTGGEQYF. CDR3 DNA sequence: TGTGCCAGCAGTCCGACCGGGACAGGGGGCGAGCAGTACTTC.

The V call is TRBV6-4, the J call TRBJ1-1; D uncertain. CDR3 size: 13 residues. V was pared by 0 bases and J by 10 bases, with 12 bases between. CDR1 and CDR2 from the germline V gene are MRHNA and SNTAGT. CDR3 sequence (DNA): TGTGCCAGCAGTGACTCGAAGGGCAGGAGAGCTTTCTTT. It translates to CASSDSKGRRAFF.

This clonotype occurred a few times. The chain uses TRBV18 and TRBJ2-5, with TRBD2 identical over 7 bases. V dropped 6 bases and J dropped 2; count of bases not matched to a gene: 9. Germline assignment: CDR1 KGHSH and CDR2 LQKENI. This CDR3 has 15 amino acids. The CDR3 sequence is CASSPRGVVQETQYF. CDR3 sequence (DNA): TGTGCCAGCTCCCCTCGGGGGGTAGTTCAAGAGACCCAGTACTTC.

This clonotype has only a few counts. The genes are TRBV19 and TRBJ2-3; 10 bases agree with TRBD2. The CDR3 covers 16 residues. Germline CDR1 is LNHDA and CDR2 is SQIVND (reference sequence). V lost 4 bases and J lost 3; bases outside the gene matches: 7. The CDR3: CASSKSGGAFTDTQYF. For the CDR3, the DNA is TGTGCCAGTAGTAAGAGCGGGGGGGCTTTTACAGATACGCAGTATTTT. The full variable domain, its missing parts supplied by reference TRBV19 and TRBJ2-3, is DGGITQSPKYLFRKEGQNVTLSCEQNLNHDAMYWYRQDPGQGLRLIYYSQIVNDFQKGDIAEGYSVSREKKESFPLTVTSAQKNPTAFYLCASSKSGGAFTDTQYFGPGTRLTVL.

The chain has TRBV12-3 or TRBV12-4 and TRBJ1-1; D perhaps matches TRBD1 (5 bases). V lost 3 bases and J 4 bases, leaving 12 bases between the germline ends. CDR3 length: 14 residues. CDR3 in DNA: TGTGCCAGCAGTTTCAGACAGTACCTCACTGAAGCTTTCTTT. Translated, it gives CASSFRQYLTEAFF.

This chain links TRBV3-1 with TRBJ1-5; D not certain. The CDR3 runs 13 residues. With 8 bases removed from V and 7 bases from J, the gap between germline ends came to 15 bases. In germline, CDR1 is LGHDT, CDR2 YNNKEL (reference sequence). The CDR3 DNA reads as TGTGCCAGCGCCCCTCGGAGTCGGCAGCCCCAGCATTTT. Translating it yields CASAPRSRQPQHF.

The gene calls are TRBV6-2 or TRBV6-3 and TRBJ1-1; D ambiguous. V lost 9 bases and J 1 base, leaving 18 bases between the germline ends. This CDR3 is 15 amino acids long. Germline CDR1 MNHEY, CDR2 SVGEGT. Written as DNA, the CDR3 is TGTGCCAGTAGGTTAGCAGGCGGCAAGAACACTGAAGCTTTCTTT. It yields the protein CASRLAGGKNTEAFF.

CDR3 in DNA: TGTGCCAGCAGCTTAAGTCAGGGGATGACCCACAATCAGCCCCAGCATTTT. Amino acids: CASSLSQGMTHNQPQHF. V usage is TRBV7-2 and J usage is TRBJ1-5, with D maybe TRBD1 (6 bases). The germline V gene encodes CDR1 SGHTA and CDR2 FQGNSA. V was pared by 2 bases and J by 3 bases, with 17 bases between. This CDR3 contains 17 residues. Complete variable domain (other parts from reference TRBV7-2 and TRBJ1-5): GAGVSQSPSNKVTEKGKDVELRCDPISGHTALYWYRQSLGQGLEFLIYFQGNSAPDKSGLPSDRFSAERTGGSVSTLTIQRTQQEDSAVYLCASSLSQGMTHNQPQHFGDGTRLSIL.

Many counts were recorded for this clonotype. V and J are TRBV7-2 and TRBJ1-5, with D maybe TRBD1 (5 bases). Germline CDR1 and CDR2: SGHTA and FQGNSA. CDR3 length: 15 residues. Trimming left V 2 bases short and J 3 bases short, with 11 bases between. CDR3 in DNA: TGTGCCAGCAGCTTATTGGGGCAGGTCAATCAGCCCCAGCATTTT. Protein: CASSLLGQVNQPQHF.

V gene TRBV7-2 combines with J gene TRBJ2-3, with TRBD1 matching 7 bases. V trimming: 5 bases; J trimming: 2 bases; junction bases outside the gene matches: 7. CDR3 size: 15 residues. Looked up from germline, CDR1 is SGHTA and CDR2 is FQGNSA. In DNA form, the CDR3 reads TGTGCCAGCAGCCTACGGGACAGTCACACAGATACGCAGTATTTT. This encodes CASSLRDSHTDTQYF.

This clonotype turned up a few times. In nucleotides, the CDR3 is TGTGCCAGCAGACTCACACTACTCGGACGGCGCACTGAAGCTTTCTTT. Encoded protein: CASRLTLLGRRTEAFF. This rearrangement joins TRBV6-1 to TRBJ1-1; D gene uncertain. The CDR3 has 16 residues. The germline V and J ends were trimmed by 6 bases and 4 bases, with 21 bases remaining between them. Germline CDR1 is MNHNS and CDR2 is SASEGT.